This TCR beta chain originates from a study of blood T cell repertoires in COVID-19. Study context: COVID-19 samples collected from the United States, Italy and Spain covered acute and convalescent phases.

The CDR3 totals 16 residues. Germline V gene sequence: CDR1 SGHAT, CDR2 FQNNGV. Trimming took off 0 bases at V and 4 bases at J, with 16 bases between the two ends. The protocol was immunoSEQ multiplex PCR, while the TCRdb copy is restricted to in-frame clones and leaves out a portion. The sample contains 40,000 to 60,000 clones, 70% to 80% of which appear only once. The clonotype comes from a man between 65 and 85 years old with acute or convalescent COVID-19. V usage is TRBV11-2 and J usage is TRBJ2-7; D may be TRBD1 (5 bases). Sequenced material: peripheral blood. CDR3 amino acids: CASSLELVGVVYEQYF. Here the CDR3 DNA reads TGTGCCAGCAGCTTAGAGTTGGTAGGGGTGGTATACGAGCAGTACTTC.